Following are 21 T cell receptor beta chains from one sample sequenced in a study of blood T cells in healthy people across ages. Alongside a J-beta primer mix, a sample-barcoded 5' primer served in a second PCR lasting about 7 to 12 cycles. One entry per CDR3 protein results from TCRdb running MiXCR on the 5' RACE reads. The data contain 650,000 to 1,000,000 distinct CDR3 sequences, about half of them singletons. The source material was blood. The receptors shown here come from a man at least 80 years old in good health.

V usage is TRBV29-1 and J usage is TRBJ2-5, with TRBD1 matching over 8 bases. V lost 4 bases, J lost 0 bases, and 4 bases stayed unmatched. The CDR3 consists of 14 residues. Germline values: CDR1 SQVTM, CDR2 ANQGSEA. CDR3 in DNA: TGCAGCGTTGGGGGACAGGCCTACCAAGAGACCCAGTACTTC. Its protein product is CSVGGQAYQETQYF.

The table lists this clonotype with a few counts. V and J are TRBV10-3 and TRBJ1-1; weak D call: TRBD1 (6 bases). CDR3 length: 17 amino acids. Trimming left V 4 bases short and J 2 bases short, with 20 bases between. The germline CDR1 and CDR2 sequences are ENHRY and SYGVKD. The CDR3 loop reads CAISGGGIGDLNTEAFF. As DNA, the CDR3 is TGTGCCATCAGTGGAGGGGGGATAGGCGACCTTAACACTGAAGCTTTCTTT.

This clonotype was recorded once. CDR3 sequence: CASSPGQNLDGYTF. The CDR3 DNA is TGTGCCAGCAGTCCCGGACAGAACTTGGATGGCTACACCTTC. The chain couples TRBV27 to TRBJ1-2; D perhaps matches TRBD1 (6 bases). From germline, CDR1 is MNHEY and CDR2 SMNVEV (reference sequence). The CDR3 extends over 14 amino acids. Between the trimmed V and J ends, which lost 5 bases and 6 bases, there was a span of 16 bases.

This clonotype was recorded a few times. The V and J genes are TRBV2 and TRBJ2-4, with D unresolved. The J call may not be correct, given that the DNA end is closer to TRBJ2-5. Germline V gene data show CDR1 as SNHLY and CDR2 as FYNNEI. CDR3 length: 13 amino acids. The CDR3: CASSVRVQETQYF. In DNA, the CDR3 is TGTGCCAGCAGTGTCCGGGTCCAAGAGACCCAGTACTTC.

This chain connects TRBV7-2 to TRBJ1-4, with a weak D call TRBD1 (6 bases). Germline CDR1 reads SGHTA; CDR2 reads FQGNSA. The CDR3 sequence is 17 residues long. V was pared by 5 bases and J by 7 bases, with 23 bases between. The CDR3 DNA is TGTGCCAGCAGCCAACAGGGTGTAGGCATGGTGGGTGAAAAACTGTTTTTT. The encoded protein is CASSQQGVGMVGEKLFF.

This clonotype was seen more than once but under ten times. The chain is built from TRBV12-3 or TRBV12-4 and TRBJ2-5; 11 bases are a match to TRBD2. There are 16 residues in the CDR3. V shed 5 bases and J 4 bases; nucleotides not matched to a gene: 9. CDR3 coding DNA: TGTGCCAGCAGTGATATAGCGGGAGGGCTGTTAGAGACCCAGTACTTC. Its translation: CASSDIAGGLLETQYF.

The V gene is TRBV7-9, the J gene TRBJ2-5; TRBD1 matches 10 bases. The CDR3 runs to 16 residues. Germline values: CDR1 SEHNR, CDR2 FQNEAQ (reference sequence). V was pared by 5 bases and J by 0 bases, with 6 bases of the junction left unmatched. As DNA, the CDR3 is TGTGCCAGCAGCATCCTGGACAGGGGGTACCAAGAGACCCAGTACTTC. Its protein product is CASSILDRGYQETQYF. Full variable domain (rest looked up from reference TRBV7-9 and TRBJ2-5): DTGVSQNPRHKITKRGQNVTFRCDPISEHNRLYWYRQTLGQGPEFLTYFQNEAQLEKSRLLSDRFSAERPKGSFSTLEIQRTEQGDSAMYLCASSILDRGYQETQYFGPGTRLLVL.

A remark on this clonotype: This sequence may be a read error, since a much larger clone differs from it by one base. The chain joins TRBV5-1 to TRBJ2-1; D perhaps matches TRBD2 (6 bases). The J call is uncertain, as TRBJ2-7 better fits the DNA end. The germline V gene encodes CDR1 SGHRS and CDR2 YFSETQ. The CDR3 is 17 residues long. The CDR3 nucleotides read TGCGCCAGCAGCTTGGAACGCGGGGTTCGGGCCTACAATGAGCAGTACTTC. Its translation is CASSLERGVRAYNEQYF.

CDR3 bases: TGTGCCAGCAGTGAATCGGGGGCTAGCGGGAAGGGACAGTTCTTC. Residues: CASSESGASGKGQFF. The V and J genes are TRBV25-1 and TRBJ2-1; TRBD2 matches 9 bases. J gave up 13 bases and V 1 base, and 11 bases lay outside the gene matches. From germline, CDR1 is MGHDK and CDR2 SYGVNS. This CDR3 has 15 residues.

The chain employs TRBV10-3 and TRBJ2-1; 10 positions agree with TRBD2. This CDR3 contains 17 residues. CDR1 and CDR2 from the germline V gene are ENHRY and SYGVKD. Losses at the gene ends were 0 bases for V and 4 bases for J; bases not matched to a gene: 6. CDR3 amino acids: CAISESNQRGGYNEQFF. DNA for the CDR3: TGTGCCATCAGTGAGTCGAATCAGCGGGGGGGATACAATGAGCAGTTCTTC.

The chain employs TRBV5-1 and TRBJ2-2, with 7 bases that match TRBD1. CDR1 SGHRS and CDR2 YFSETQ come from the germline V gene. This CDR3 region has 14 residues. V shed 2 bases and J 7 bases; nucleotides not matched to a gene: 5. The chain's CDR3 is CASSLEGASGELFF. DNA of the CDR3: TGCGCCAGCAGCTTAGAGGGGGCGAGCGGGGAGCTGTTTTTT.

V usage is TRBV20-1 and J usage is TRBJ2-5, with 14 bases matching TRBD2. CDR1 and CDR2 from the germline V gene are DFQATT and SNEGSKA (reference sequence). CDR3 length: 14 amino acids. J was trimmed by 11 bases and V by 0 bases; bases with no gene match: 5. Written as DNA, the CDR3 is TGCAGTGCTAGAGAGACTAGCGGGAGGGCCCAGCAGTACTTC. It translates to CSARETSGRAQQYF.

The genes are TRBV6-1 and TRBJ2-1; TRBD2 might be the D (6 bases). The V gene lost 3 bases and the J gene lost 3 bases, with 9 bases spanning the gap. Germline V lookup: CDR1 MNHNS, CDR2 SASEGT. The CDR3 loop spans 14 amino acids. CDR3 region: CASSERTNYNEQFF. The CDR3 DNA reads TGTGCCAGCAGTGAGAGGACTAACTACAATGAGCAGTTCTTC.

V is TRBV10-3 and J is TRBJ2-3; possibly TRBD2 for D (6 bases). Germline V lookup: CDR1 ENHRY, CDR2 SYGVKD. The CDR3 extends over 15 amino acids. V gave up 7 bases and J gave up 2 bases, with 16 bases separating them. The CDR3 bases are TGTGCCATCAAATCGGGAGTAGATTCCACAGATACGCAGTATTTT. Encoded protein: CAIKSGVDSTDTQYF.

Notes on this clonotype: Given a much more abundant clone one base away, this may be a read error. The chain joins TRBV5-1 to TRBJ2-1; D is unclear. CDR3 length: 14 residues. Trimming took off 0 bases at V and 6 bases at J, with 10 bases between the two ends. Germline V gene sequence: CDR1 SGHRS, CDR2 YFSETQ. The CDR3, as DNA: TGCGCCAGCAGCTTGGACAGTAGGGCCAATGAGCAGTTCTTC. Its protein is CASSLDSRANEQFF. The full variable domain, with the rest looked up from reference TRBV5-1 and TRBJ2-1, is KAGVTQTPRYLIKTRGQQVTLSCSPISGHRSVSWYQQTPGQGLQFLFEYFSETQRNKGNFPGRFSGRQFSNSRSEMNVSTLELGDSALYLCASSLDSRANEQFFGPGTRLTVL.

This chain connects TRBV12-3 or TRBV12-4 to TRBJ2-7, with D tentatively TRBD1 (5 bases). Trimming removed 5 bases at V and 5 bases at J, with 19 bases between. The CDR3 contains 15 residues. The CDR3 protein is CASSPDGARSNEQYF. CDR3 coding DNA: TGTGCCAGCAGTCCAGATGGGGCCCGAAGTAACGAGCAGTACTTC.

The chain couples TRBV29-1 to TRBJ1-2, with D unresolved. V was cut by 4 bases and J by 2 bases, with 11 bases left in between. From germline, CDR1 is SQVTM and CDR2 ANQGSEA. There are 13 residues in the CDR3. CDR3 residues: CSVGAGGNYGYTF. Here the CDR3 DNA reads TGCAGCGTTGGGGCGGGAGGGAACTATGGCTACACCTTC.

V usage is TRBV20-1 and J usage is TRBJ2-7, with TRBD2 identical over 12 bases. There are 13 residues in the CDR3. The germline CDR1 and CDR2 sequences are DFQATT and SNEGSKA (reference sequence). V lost 7 bases, J lost 5 bases, and 6 bases stayed unmatched. The CDR3 here is CSVLGLAGNEQYF. Here the CDR3 DNA reads TGCAGTGTTTTGGGACTAGCGGGTAACGAGCAGTACTTC.

CDR3 region: CSASRGYSPEQYF. CDR3 in DNA: TGCAGTGCTAGTCGGGGGTACTCTCCCGAGCAGTACTTC. The V and J genes are TRBV20-1 and TRBJ2-7, with D possibly matching TRBD2 (6 bases). This CDR3 has 13 amino acids. Germline CDR1 reads DFQATT; CDR2 reads SNEGSKA (reference sequence). V shed 3 bases and J shed 6 bases, with 15 bases lying between them.

The chain uses TRBV2 and TRBJ1-2; D is uncertain. The CDR3 is 15 amino acids. Trimming removed 2 bases from V and 5 bases from J, with 15 bases in between. The germline V gene has CDR1 SNHLY and CDR2 FYNNEI. CDR3 in amino acids: CASSERADSLYGYTF. As DNA, the CDR3 is TGTGCCAGCAGTGAAAGGGCAGACTCCCTTTATGGCTACACCTTC. The full variable domain, in which reference TRBV2 and TRBJ1-2 provide the parts outside the CDR3, is EPEVTQTPSHQVTQMGQEVILRCVPISNHLYFYWYRQILGQKVEFLVSFYNNEISEKSEIFDDQFSVERPDGSNFTLKIRSTKLEDSAMYFCASSERADSLYGYTFGSGTRLTVV.

The J gene is TRBJ2-3, the V gene TRBV6-5, with TRBD2 as a possible D gene (5 bases). V was shortened by 0 bases and J by 11 bases, with 15 bases between the two germline ends. CDR3 size: 14 residues. Germline V CDR1 and CDR2: MNHEY, SVGAGI. The CDR3 region is CASSYSEEGVRQYF. CDR3 coding DNA: TGTGCCAGCAGTTACTCGGAAGAGGGAGTAAGGCAGTATTTT.